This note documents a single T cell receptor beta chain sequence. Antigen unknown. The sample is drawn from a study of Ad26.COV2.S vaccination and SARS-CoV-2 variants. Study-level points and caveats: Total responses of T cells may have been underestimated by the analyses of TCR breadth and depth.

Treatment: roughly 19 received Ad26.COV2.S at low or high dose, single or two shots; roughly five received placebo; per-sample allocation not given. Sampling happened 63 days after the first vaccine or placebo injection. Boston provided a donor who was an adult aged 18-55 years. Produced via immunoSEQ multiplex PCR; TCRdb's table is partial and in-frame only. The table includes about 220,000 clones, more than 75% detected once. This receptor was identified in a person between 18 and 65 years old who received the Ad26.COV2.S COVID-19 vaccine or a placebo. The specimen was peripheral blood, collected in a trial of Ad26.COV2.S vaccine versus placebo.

In nucleotides, the CDR3 is TGTGCCAGCCGAAGGTACGGCGGGAGGGTTAACAATGAGCAGTTCTTC. Protein sequence: CASRRYGGRVNNEQFF. The chain has TRBV28 and TRBJ2-1; TRBD2 matches 9 bases. V dropped 8 bases and J dropped 5; count of bases not matched to a gene: 13. Germline V CDR1 and CDR2: MDHEN, SYDVKM. The CDR3 is 16 residues long.